Listed here is a single T cell receptor beta chain. Its antigen is currently unknown. At one boundary the junction diverges from the germline segment, which might be a read error. Each sample yielded at least 5 micrograms of PBMC total RNA. This specimen comes from a study of blood T cells in healthy people across ages. Findings of the study overall: Using unsorted PBMCs precluded a conclusive naive versus antigen-experienced comparison. With age, beta diversity per million T cells declined roughly linearly, significantly by approximately 41.

This CDR3 region has 14 residues. CDR1 MNHEY and CDR2 SVGAGI come from the germline V gene. Sample-barcoded 5' priming and a J-beta primer mix drove a second PCR of about 6 to 12 cycles. TCRdb re-derived calls from the 5' RACE reads in MiXCR, one entry per CDR3 protein. Of around 970,000 distinct CDR3 sequences listed, just over 50% are singletons. V is TRBV6-5 and J is TRBJ2-3, with D hard to call. Sequencing used blood. The receptor comes from an older woman in good health. CDR3 protein: CASSPATARNTQYF. The CDR3 coding sequence is TGCGCCAGCAGTCCCGCGACGGCCAGGAATACGCAGTATTTT.